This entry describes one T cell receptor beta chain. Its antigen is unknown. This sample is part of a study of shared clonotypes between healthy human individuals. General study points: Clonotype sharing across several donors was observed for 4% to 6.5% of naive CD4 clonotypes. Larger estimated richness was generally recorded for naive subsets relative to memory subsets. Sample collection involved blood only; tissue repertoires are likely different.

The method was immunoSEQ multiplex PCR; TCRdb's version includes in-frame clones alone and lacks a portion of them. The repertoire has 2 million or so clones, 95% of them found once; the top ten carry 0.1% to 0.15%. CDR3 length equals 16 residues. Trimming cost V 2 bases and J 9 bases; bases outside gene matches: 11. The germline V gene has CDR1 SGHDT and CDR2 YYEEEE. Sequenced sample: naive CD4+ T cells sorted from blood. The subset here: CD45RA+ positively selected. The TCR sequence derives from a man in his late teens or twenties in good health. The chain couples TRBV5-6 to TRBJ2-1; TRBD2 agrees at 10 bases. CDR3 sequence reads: CASSFGLAGVKGEQFF. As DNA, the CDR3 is TGTGCCAGCAGCTTCGGCCTAGCGGGAGTCAAGGGTGAGCAGTTCTTC. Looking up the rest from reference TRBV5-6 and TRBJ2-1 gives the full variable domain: DAGVTQSPTHLIKTRGQQVTLRCSPKSGHDTVSWYQQALGQGPQFIFQYYEEEERQRGNFPDRFSGHQFPNYSSELNVNALLLGDSALYLCASSFGLAGVKGEQFFGPGTRLTVL.